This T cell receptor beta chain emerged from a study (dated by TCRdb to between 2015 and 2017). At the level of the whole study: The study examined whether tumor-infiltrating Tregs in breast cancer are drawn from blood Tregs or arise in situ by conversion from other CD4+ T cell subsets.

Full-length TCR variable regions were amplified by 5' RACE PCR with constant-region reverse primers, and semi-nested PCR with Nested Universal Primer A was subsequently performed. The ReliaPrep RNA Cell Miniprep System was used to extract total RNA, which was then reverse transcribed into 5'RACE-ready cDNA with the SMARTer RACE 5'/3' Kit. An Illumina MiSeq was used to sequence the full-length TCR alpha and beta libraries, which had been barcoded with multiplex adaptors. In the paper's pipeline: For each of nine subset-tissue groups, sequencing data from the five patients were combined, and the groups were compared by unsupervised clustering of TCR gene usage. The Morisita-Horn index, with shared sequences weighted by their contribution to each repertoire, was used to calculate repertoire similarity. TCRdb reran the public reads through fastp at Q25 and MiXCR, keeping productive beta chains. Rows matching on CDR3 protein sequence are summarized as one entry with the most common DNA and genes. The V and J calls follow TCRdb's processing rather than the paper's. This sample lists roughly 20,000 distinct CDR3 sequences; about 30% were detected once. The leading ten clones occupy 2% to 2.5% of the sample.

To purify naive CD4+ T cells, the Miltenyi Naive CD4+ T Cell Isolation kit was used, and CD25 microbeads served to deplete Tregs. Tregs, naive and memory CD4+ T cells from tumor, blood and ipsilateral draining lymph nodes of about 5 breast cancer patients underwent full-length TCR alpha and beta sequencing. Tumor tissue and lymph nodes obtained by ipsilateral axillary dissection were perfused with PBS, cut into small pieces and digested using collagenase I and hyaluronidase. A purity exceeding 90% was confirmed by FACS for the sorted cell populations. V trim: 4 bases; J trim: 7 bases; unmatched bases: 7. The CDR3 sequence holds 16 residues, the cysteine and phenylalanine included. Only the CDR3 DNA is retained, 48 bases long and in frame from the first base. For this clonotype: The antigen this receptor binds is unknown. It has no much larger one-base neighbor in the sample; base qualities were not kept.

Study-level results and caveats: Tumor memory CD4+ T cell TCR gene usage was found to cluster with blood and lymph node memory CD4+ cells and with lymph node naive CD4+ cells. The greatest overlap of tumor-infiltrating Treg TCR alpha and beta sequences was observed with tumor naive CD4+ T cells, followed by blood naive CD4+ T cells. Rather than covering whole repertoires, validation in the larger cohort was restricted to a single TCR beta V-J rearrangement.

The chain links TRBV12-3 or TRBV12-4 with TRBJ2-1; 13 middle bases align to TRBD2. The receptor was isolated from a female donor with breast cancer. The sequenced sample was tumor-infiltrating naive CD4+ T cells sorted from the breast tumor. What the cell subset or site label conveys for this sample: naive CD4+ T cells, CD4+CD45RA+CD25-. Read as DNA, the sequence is TGTGCCAGCAGTTCACCGGGGACTAGCGGGATAAATGAGCAGTTCTTC. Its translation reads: CASSSPGTSGINEQFF.